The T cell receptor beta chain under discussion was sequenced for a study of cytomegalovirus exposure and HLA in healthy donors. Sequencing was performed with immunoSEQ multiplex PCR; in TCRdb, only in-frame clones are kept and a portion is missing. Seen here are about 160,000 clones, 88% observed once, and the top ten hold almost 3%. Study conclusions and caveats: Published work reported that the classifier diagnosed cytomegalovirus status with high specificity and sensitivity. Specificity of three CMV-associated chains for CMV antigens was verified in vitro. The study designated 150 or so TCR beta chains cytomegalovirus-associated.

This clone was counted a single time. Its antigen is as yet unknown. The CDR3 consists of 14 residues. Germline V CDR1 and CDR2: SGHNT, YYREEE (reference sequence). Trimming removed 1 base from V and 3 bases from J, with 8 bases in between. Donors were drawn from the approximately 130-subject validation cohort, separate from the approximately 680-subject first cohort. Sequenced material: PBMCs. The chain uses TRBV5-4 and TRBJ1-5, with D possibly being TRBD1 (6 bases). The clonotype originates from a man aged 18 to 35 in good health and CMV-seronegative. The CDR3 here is CASSLQGHNQPQHF. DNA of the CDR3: TGTGCCAGCAGCTTGCAGGGACACAATCAGCCCCAGCATTTT.